This entry concerns a single TCR beta chain. This record belongs to a study of tumor-infiltrating lymphocytes in primary liver carcinoma. The CDR3 totals 16 residues. Unmatched junction bases numbered 5, after V lost 3 bases and J lost 5 bases. Germline CDR1 is PRHDT and CDR2 is FYEKMQ (reference sequence). TCR beta cDNA was prepared out of 500 ng total RNA by means of a constant-region primer. Generation of the TCR beta libraries relied on three nested multiplex PCR rounds using slightly modified ARM-PCR. Both of the initial two PCR rounds ran for nine to eleven cycles and employed TRBV1-TRBV30 forward primers alongside a C-beta reverse primer. MiXCR, run by TCRdb on the multiplex PCR reads, gives a single entry per CDR3 protein. The data contain some 200,000 distinct CDR3 sequences, roughly two thirds of them singletons. Germline DNA was also extracted, and blood RNA derived from unsorted whole blood.

Sequenced sample: peripheral blood. This receptor was taken from a woman aged 55-75 years with primary liver carcinoma and hepatitis B virus infection. The gene calls are TRBV13 and TRBJ2-1; TRBD2 agrees at 12 bases. The CDR3 DNA reads as TGTGCCAGCAGCTTCCTCCGGACTAGCGGGAACAATGAGCAGTTCTTC. Translating gives CASSFLRTSGNNEQFF.